This record covers a single TCR beta chain. The sample originates from a study of technical replicates of blood from a few donors. Here immunoSEQ multiplex PCR was the method, and the copy in TCRdb shows in-frame clones only, minus some. Among around 70,000 clones, nearly 98% were seen once, and the ten largest hold 0.25% to 0.3%. This CDR3 is built from 14 residues. The ends were cut back, 3 bases at V and 5 bases at J, with 13 bases in the middle. The germline gives CDR1 ENHRY, CDR2 SYGVKD. The sequencing sample was made of T cells isolated from PBMCs. This sequence joins TRBV10-3 and TRBJ2-5, with TRBD2 as a possible D gene (6 bases). The TCR was taken from a human donor in good health. This CDR3 reads CAISDSGGQETQYF. The DNA of the CDR3 is TGTGCCATCAGTGACAGCGGAGGGCAGGAGACCCAGTACTTC.